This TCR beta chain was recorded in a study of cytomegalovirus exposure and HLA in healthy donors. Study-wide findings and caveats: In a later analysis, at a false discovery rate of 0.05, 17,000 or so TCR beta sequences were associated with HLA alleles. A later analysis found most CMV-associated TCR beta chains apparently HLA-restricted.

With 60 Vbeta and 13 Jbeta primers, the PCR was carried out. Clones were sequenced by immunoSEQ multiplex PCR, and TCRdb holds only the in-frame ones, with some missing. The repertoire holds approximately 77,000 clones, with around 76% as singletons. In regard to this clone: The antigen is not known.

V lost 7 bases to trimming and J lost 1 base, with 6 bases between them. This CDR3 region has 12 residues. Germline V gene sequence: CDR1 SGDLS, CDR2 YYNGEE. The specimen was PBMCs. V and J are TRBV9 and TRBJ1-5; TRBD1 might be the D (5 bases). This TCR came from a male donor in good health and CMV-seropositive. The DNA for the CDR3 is TGTGCCAGCGGGGGGAGCAATCAGCCCCAGCATTTT. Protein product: CASGGSNQPQHF.